The clone carrying this T cell receptor (beta chain) was recorded only once. Participants spanned ages about 18 to 100 years and resided in about 24 US areas. Participant reports of clinical history set cohort assignment. This sample was taken from a study of blood T cell repertoires in COVID-19. Generated by immunoSEQ multiplex PCR, the TCRdb table keeps only in-frame clones and is missing some. Among 300,000 to 450,000 clones listed, more than 75% were seen once. Germline V gene sequence: CDR1 ENHRY, CDR2 SYGVKD. There are 13 residues in the CDR3. V lost 7 bases and J 2 bases, leaving 11 bases between the germline ends.

Sequences were obtained from PBMCs or T cells enriched from blood (not recorded which). The TCR comes from a man aged 35 to 55 in a cohort exposed to, infected with or recovered from COVID-19 (not recorded which). V is TRBV10-3 and J is TRBJ1-2; maybe TRBD1 (5 bases). DNA for the CDR3: TGTGCCATCACCGAGGACAAGAACTATGGCTACACCTTC. Translated: CAITEDKNYGYTF.